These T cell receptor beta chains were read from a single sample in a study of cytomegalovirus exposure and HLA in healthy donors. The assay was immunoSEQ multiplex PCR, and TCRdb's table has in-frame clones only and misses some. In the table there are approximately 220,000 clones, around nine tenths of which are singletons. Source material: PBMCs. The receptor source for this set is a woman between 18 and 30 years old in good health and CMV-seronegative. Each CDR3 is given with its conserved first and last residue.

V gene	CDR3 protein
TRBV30	CAWRGENEKLFF
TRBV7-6	CASSLAASGDYSYNEQFF
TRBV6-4	CASSDQDSGANVLTF
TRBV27	CASRIQGRHTDTQYF
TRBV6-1	CASSVEEGNYGYTF
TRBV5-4	CASSGTSGARGSYNEQFF
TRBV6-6	CASSQDPGGEAFF
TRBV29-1	CSVGGLAGIYEQYF
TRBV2	CASRGITGGYTF
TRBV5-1	CASSLEAGLAYEQYF
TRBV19	CASSIRGQLREAFF